This T cell receptor (beta chain) was identified in a study of blood T cell repertoires in COVID-19. Study-level background: The United States, Italy and Spain provided the acute and convalescent COVID-19 samples. The cDNA or gDNA used as material had been derived from T cells, B-cell-depleted T cells, or PBMCs.

Trimming stripped 1 base from V and 6 bases from J, with 10 bases between. Germline V gene data show CDR1 as SEHNR and CDR2 as FQNEAQ (reference sequence). CDR3 length: 14 amino acids. Clinical histories supplied by participants themselves formed the basis of cohort assignment. Original analysis: Amplification from reference gene primers served as the basis for estimated nucleated cell counts. The table came from immunoSEQ multiplex PCR; TCRdb's copy has only in-frame clones and leaves some out. V, J and clone size were drawn from that table, and D and trimming were deduced from the DNA. The sample records a few hundred thousand clones, 80% to 95% being singletons.

Material: PBMCs or T cells enriched from blood (not recorded which). This chain joins TRBV7-9 and TRBJ2-1; tentative D call: TRBD2 (5 bases). The sequence came from a man in his late teens or twenties who had recovered from COVID-19. The CDR3 bases are TGTGCCAGCAGCTTAGGGGAGCCCCTCAATGAGCAGTTCTTC. Protein: CASSLGEPLNEQFF. Using reference TRBV7-9 and TRBJ2-1 for the parts outside the CDR3, the full variable domain is DTGVSQNPRHKITKRGQNVTFRCDPISEHNRLYWYRQTLGQGPEFLTYFQNEAQLEKSRLLSDRFSAERPKGSFSTLEIQRTEQGDSAMYLCASSLGEPLNEQFFGPGTRLTVL.